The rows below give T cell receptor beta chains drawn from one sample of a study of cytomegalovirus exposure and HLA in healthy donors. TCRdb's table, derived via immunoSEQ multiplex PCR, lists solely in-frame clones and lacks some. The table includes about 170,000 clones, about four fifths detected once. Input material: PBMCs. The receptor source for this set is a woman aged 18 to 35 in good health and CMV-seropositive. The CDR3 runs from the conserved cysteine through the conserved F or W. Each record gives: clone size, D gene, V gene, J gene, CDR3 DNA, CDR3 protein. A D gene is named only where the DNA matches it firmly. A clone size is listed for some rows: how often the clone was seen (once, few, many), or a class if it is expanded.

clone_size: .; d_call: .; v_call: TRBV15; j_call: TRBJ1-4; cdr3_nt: TGTGCCACCAGCAGAGGGGGCTACCTTAATGAAAAACTGTTTTTT; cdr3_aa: CATSRGGYLNEKLFF
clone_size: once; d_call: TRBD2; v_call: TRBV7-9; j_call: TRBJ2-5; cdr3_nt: TGTGCCAGCAGCTACACCGGGACTAGCGGGGAGAAGCCAGGGACCCAGTACTTC; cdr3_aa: CASSYTGTSGEKPGTQYF
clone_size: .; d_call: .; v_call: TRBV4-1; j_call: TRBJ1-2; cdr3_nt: TGCGCCAGCAGACCGACAGGCACCTATGGCTACACCTTC; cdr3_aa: CASRPTGTYGYTF
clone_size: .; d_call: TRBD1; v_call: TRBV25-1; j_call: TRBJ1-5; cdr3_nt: TGTGCCAGCCCCCGTTGGACAGGGGTCCGTCAGCCCCAGCATTTT; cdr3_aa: CASPRWTGVRQPQHF
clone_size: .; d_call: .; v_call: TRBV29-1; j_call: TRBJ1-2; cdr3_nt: TGCAGCGCCGGTGGCAGGGAAAACTATGGCTACACCTTC; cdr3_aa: CSAGGRENYGYTF
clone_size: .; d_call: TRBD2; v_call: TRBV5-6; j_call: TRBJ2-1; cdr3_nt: TGTGCCAGCAGCTTGGTTAGCGGGGGATGGTATGAGCAGTTCTTC; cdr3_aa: CASSLVSGGWYEQFF
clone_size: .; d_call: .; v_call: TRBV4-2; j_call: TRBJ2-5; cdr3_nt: TGTGCCAGCAGCCCCAGACTACTCTGGGAGACCCAGTACTTC; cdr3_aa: CASSPRLLWETQYF
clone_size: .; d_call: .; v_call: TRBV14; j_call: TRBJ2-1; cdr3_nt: TGTGCCAGCAGCCTGGGTAGCGGTAATGAGCAGTTCTTC; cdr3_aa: CASSLGSGNEQFF
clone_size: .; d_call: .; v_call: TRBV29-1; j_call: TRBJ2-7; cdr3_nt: TGCAGCGTTGGGGACGGGGGATCCTACGAGCAGTACTTC; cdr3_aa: CSVGDGGSYEQYF
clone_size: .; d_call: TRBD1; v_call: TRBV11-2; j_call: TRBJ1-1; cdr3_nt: TGTGCCAGCAAGCAAATAACAGGGGGACTGGGCACTGAAGCTTTCTTT; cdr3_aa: CASKQITGGLGTEAFF
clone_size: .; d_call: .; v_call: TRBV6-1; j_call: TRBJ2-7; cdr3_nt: TGTGCCAGCTCCCAAGGGGCCTCCTACGAGCAGTACTTC; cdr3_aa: CASSQGASYEQYF
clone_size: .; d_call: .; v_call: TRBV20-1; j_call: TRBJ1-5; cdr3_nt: TGCAGTGCTCGGGGGGGTCAGCCCCAGCATTTT; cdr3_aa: CSARGGQPQHF
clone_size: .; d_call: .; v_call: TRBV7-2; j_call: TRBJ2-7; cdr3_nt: TGTGCCAGCAGCTTAGTAGGGTTGGGGCAGGGAGGCGAGCAGTACTTC; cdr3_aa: CASSLVGLGQGGEQYF
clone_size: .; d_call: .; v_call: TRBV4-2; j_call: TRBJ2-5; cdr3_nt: TGTGCCAGCAGCCAAGATCAGGGGCCGGAGACCCAGTACTTC; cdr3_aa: CASSQDQGPETQYF
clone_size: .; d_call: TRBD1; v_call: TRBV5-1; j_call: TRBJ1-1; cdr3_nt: TGCGCCAGCATGGGACAGCCGGGGAACACTGAAGCTTTCTTT; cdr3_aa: CASMGQPGNTEAFF
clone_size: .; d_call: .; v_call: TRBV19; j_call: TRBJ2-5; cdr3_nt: TGTGCCAGTAGTATAATTGGCGAGACCCAGTACTTC; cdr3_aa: CASSIIGETQYF
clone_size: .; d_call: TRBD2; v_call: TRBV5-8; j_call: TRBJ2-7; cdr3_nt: TGTGCCAGCCAGCGGGGAAAAAGCTCCTACGAGCAGTACTTC; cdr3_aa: CASQRGKSSYEQYF
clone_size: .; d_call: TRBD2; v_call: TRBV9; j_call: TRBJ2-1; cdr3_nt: TGTGCCAGCAGCCTGGGGACTAGCGGTTTATACAATGAGCAGTTCTTC; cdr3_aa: CASSLGTSGLYNEQFF
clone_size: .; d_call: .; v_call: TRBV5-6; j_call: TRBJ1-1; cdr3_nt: TGTGCCAGCAGCTTACTATCGGGGACTGAAGCTTTCTTT; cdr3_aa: CASSLLSGTEAFF
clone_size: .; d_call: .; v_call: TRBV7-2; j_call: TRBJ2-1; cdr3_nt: TGTGCCAGCAGCCTCGGGGGGCTATTCAATGAGCAGTTCTTC; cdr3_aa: CASSLGGLFNEQFF
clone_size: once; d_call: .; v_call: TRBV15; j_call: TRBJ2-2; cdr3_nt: TGTGCCACCAGCAGCAGGGGAAACACCGGGGAGCTGTTTTTT; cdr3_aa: CATSSRGNTGELFF
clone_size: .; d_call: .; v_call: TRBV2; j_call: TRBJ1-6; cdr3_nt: TGTGCCAGCACCGATGCGGCCTTAGGACTTAATTCACCCCTCCACTTT; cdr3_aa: CASTDAALGLNSPLHF
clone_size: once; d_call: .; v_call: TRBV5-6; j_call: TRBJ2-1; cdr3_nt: TGTGCCAGCAGCTGGAGAACAGGTAGCTCCTACAATGAGCAGTTCTTC; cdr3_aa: CASSWRTGSSYNEQFF
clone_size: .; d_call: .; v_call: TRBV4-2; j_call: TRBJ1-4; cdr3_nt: TGTGCCAGCAGCCGGGAGGACGAAAAACTGTTTTTT; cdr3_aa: CASSREDEKLFF
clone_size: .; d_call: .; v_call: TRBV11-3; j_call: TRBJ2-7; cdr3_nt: TGTGCCAGCAGCGCTGACAGCGAGCAGTACTTC; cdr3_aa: CASSADSEQYF
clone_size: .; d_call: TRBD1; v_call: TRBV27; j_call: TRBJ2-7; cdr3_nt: TGTGCCAGCAGTTCGTACAGGGGTAACTACGAGCAGTACTTC; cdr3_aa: CASSSYRGNYEQYF
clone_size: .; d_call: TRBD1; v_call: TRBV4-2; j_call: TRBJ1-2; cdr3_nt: TGTGCCAGCAGCCTATCACCAGGGGGGAGCTATGGCTACACCTTC; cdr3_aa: CASSLSPGGSYGYTF
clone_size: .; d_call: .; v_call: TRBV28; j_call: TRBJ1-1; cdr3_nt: TGTGCCAGCGGGAGAGAGATGAACACTGAAGCTTTCTTT; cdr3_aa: CASGREMNTEAFF
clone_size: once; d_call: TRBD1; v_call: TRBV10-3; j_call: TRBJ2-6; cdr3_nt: TGTGCCATCGCCTTGGGGACAGCCTCTGGGGCCAACGTCCTGACTTTC; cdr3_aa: CAIALGTASGANVLTF
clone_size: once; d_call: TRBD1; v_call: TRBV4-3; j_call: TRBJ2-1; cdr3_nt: TGCGCCAGCAGCCTGGGACAGAAATACAATGAGCAGTTCTTC; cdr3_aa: CASSLGQKYNEQFF
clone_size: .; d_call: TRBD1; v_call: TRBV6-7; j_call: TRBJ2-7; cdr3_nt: TGTGCCAGCAGCCACCCGACAGGGGATTACGAGCAGTACTTC; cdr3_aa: CASSHPTGDYEQYF
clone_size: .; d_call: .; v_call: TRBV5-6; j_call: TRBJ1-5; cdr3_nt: TGTGCCAGCAGCAAACGGGGAGTTCGGAATCAGCCCCAGCATTTT; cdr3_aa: CASSKRGVRNQPQHF
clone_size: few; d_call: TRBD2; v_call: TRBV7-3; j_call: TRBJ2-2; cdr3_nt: TGTGCCAGCAGCTTACTACCTAGCGGGGGGAGCACCGGGGAGCTGTTTTTT; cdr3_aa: CASSLLPSGGSTGELFF
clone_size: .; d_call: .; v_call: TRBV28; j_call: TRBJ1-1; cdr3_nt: TGTGCCAGCCGGCGGGGCTCGAACACTGAAGCTTTCTTT; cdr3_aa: CASRRGSNTEAFF
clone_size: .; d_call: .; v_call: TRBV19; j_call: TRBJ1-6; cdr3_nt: TGTGCCAGTACCCTACGGAAGGGGCAAGGCTATAATTCACCCCTCCACTTT; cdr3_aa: CASTLRKGQGYNSPLHF
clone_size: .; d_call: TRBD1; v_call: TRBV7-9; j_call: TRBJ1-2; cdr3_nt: TGTGCCAGCAGCTCCGACAGGGGCTATGGCTACACCTTC; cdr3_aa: CASSSDRGYGYTF
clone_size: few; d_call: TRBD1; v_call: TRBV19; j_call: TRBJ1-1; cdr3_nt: TGTGCCAGTAGTATTTTGACAGGGGGTGAAAACACTGAAGCTTTCTTT; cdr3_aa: CASSILTGGENTEAFF
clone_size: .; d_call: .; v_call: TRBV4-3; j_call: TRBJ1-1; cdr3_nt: TGCGCCAGCAGCCAAGTAGGGAGGGGGGGGACCGATCATGAAGCTTTCTTT; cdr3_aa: CASSQVGRGGTDHEAFF
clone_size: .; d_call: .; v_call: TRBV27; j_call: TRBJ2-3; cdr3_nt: TGTGCCAGCAGTTTAAACGCGCTAACCAACACAGATACGCAGTATTTT; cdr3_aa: CASSLNALTNTDTQYF
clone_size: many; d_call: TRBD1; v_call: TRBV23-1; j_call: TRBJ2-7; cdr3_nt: TGCGCCAGCAGTCAATCGGGGACAGGGACTACCTACGAGCAGTACTTC; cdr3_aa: CASSQSGTGTTYEQYF
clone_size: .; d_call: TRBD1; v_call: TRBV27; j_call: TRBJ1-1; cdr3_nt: TGTGCCAGCAAGGACAGGGGAGATTGGACTGAAGCTTTCTTT; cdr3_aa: CASKDRGDWTEAFF
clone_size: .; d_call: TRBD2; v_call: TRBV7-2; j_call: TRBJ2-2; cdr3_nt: TGTGCCAGCAGCCCTAGCGGGGGGCTCTCCACCGGGGAGCTGTTTTTT; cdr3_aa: CASSPSGGLSTGELFF
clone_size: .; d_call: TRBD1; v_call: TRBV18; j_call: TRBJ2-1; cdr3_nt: TGTGCCAGCTCAAGGGACAGAGAGTACAATGAGCAGTTCTTC; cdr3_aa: CASSRDREYNEQFF
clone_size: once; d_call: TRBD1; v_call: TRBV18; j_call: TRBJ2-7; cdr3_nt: TGTGCCAGTACAGGGGACACCTACGAGCAGTACTTC; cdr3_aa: CASTGDTYEQYF
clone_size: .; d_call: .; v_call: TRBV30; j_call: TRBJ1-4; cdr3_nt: TGTGCCTGGAGGGCAGGGGAGTATGAAAAACTGTTTTTT; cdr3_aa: CAWRAGEYEKLFF
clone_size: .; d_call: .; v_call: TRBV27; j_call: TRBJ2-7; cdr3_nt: TGTGCCAGCAGTTTATCGATCCCAGGCACCTTAAGCTCCTACGAGCAGTACTTC; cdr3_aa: CASSLSIPGTLSSYEQYF
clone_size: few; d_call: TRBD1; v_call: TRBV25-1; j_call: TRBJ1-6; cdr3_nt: TGTGCCAGCAGTGAATGGGGACAGAGTAATTCACCCCTCCACTTT; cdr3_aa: CASSEWGQSNSPLHF
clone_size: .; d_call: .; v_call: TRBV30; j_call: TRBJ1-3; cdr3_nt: TGTGCCTGGAGTGTGAGAGGCAGCATCTCTGGAAACACCATATATTTT; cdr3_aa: CAWSVRGSISGNTIYF
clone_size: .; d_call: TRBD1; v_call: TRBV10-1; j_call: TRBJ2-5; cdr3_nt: TGCGCCAGCAGCCAACGACAGGGCGGACAAGAGACCCAGTACTTC; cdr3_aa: CASSQRQGGQETQYF
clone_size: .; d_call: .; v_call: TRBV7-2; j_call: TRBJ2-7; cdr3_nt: TGTGCCAGCAGCAATCCATCCTACGAGCAGTACTTC; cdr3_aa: CASSNPSYEQYF